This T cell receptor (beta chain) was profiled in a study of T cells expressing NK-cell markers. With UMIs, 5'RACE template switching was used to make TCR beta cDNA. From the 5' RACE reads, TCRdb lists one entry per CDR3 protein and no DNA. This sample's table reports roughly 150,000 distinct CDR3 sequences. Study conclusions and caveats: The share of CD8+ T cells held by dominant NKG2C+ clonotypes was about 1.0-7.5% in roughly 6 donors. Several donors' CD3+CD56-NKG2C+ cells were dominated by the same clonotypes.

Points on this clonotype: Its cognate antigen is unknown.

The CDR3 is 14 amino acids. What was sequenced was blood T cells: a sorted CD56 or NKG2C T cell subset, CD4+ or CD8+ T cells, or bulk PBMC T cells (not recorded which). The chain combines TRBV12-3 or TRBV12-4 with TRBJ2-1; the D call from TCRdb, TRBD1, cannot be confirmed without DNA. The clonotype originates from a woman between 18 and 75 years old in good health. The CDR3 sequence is CASSPRTGGNEQFF.